The rows below give T cell receptor beta chains drawn from one sample of a study of a mutant IDH1 vaccine in newly diagnosed glioma. Profiled with immunoSEQ multiplex PCR; TCRdb holds only in-frame clones, not every one. In the table there are 55,000 to 70,000 clones, roughly 78% of which are singletons. The starting material was PBMCs, obtained from a glioma patient treated with radiotherapy, temozolomide or both. The source of these receptors is a man aged 45 to 65 with glioma. CDR3s leave out the opening cysteine and the closing phenylalanine or tryptophan.

J: TRBJ2-2; V: TRBV7-9; CDR3: ASSLPVGSTGELF
J: TRBJ2-6; V: TRBV5-1; CDR3: ASSRGPGQGAAGANVLT
J: TRBJ2-1; V: TRBV14; CDR3: ASSQDGGYNEQF
J: TRBJ1-2; V: TRBV4-3; CDR3: ASSQVSQNYGYT
J: TRBJ1-1; V: TRBV30; CDR3: AWSDRGIATEAF
J: TRBJ1-1; V: TRBV11-2; CDR3: ASSSSRNTEAF
J: TRBJ2-3; V: TRBV12-5; CDR3: ASASDRGDTQY
J: TRBJ2-6; V: TRBV30; CDR3: AWSQFRDPGANVLT
J: TRBJ2-1; V: TRBV5-3; CDR3: ARSLVGSGVYNEQF
J: TRBJ1-4; V: TRBV7-9; CDR3: ASSPREGKLF
J: TRBJ1-2; V: TRBV28; CDR3: ASSPPGQDIYGYT
J: TRBJ2-5; V: TRBV4-2; CDR3: ASSQAQTSGGRETQY
J: TRBJ1-4; V: TRBV2; CDR3: ASSDGPKGPTNEKLF
J: TRBJ2-5; V: TRBV7-2; CDR3: ASSLARGALQETQY
J: TRBJ2-5; V: TRBV5-1; CDR3: ASSVGTAQETQY